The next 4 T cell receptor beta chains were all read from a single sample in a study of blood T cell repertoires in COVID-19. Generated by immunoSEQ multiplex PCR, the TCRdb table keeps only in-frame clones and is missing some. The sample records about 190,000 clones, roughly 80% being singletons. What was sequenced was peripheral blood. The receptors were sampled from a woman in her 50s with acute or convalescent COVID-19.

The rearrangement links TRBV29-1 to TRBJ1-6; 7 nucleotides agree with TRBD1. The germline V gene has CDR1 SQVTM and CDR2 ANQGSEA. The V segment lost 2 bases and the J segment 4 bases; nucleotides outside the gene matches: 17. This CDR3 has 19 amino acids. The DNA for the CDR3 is TGCAGCGTTGAACGGGGGACAGAAAAGGCGTCGACTTATAATTCACCCCTCCACTTT. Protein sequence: CSVERGTEKASTYNSPLHF.

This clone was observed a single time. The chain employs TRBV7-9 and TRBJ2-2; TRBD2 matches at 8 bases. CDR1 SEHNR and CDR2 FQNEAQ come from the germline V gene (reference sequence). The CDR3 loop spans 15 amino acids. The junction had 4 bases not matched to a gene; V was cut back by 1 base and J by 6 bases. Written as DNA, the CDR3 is TGTGCCAGCAGCTTAGGGCCGGGGGGGTCCGGGGAGCTGTTTTTT. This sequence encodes CASSLGPGGSGELFF.

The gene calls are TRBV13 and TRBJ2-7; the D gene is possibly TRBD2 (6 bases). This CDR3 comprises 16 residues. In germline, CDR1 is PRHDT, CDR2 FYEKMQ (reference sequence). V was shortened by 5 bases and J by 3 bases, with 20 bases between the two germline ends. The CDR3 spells CASSASGTWGGYEQYF. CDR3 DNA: TGTGCCAGCAGCGCCTCCGGGACGTGGGGAGGCTACGAGCAGTACTTC.

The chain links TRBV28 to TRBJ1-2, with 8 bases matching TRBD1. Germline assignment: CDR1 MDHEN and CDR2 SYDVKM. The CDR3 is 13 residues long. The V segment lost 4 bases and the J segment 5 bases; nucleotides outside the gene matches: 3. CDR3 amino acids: CASSSQGGYGYTF. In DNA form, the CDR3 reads TGTGCCAGCAGTTCACAGGGGGGGTATGGCTACACCTTC.